Listed below are T cell receptor beta chains from one sample, sequenced in a study of CD8 T cells in Susac syndrome. TCRdb used MiXCR to reprocess the immunoSEQ multiplex PCR reads, holding one entry per CDR3 protein. Among 150,000 to 200,000 distinct CDR3 sequences listed, around 94% were seen once. The sample consisted of CD4+ T cells from PBMCs. The receptors shown here come from a human donor in good health. Each CDR3 is given with its conserved first and last residue. A D gene is named only where the DNA matches it firmly. Rows may omit the clone size; those that give it use once, few, many or a size class.

D	V	size	J	CDR3	DNA
NA	TRBV20-1	NA	TRBJ2-1	CSAPRTLYNEQFF	TGCAGTGCTCCCCGAACCCTGTACAATGAGCAGTTCTTC
TRBD2	TRBV5-4	NA	TRBJ2-5	CASSLVGGGTAETQYF	TGTGCCAGCAGCTTGGTCGGCGGGGGGACCGCAGAGACCCAGTACTTC
NA	TRBV18	NA	TRBJ1-2	CASSREERNYGYTF	TGTGCCAGCTCTAGGGAGGAACGTAACTATGGCTACACCTTC
NA	TRBV5-6	NA	TRBJ2-5	CASSRQATQYF	TGTGCCAGCAGCCGGCAGGCAACCCAGTACTTC
TRBD1	TRBV4-3	NA	TRBJ1-2	CASSPGQVNYGYTF	TGCGCCAGCAGCCCGGGACAGGTTAACTATGGCTACACCTTC
NA	TRBV20-1	NA	TRBJ1-1	CSAGGEFLNTEAFF	TGCAGTGCTGGGGGGGAGTTTCTGAACACTGAAGCTTTCTTT
NA	TRBV29-1	once	TRBJ2-3	CSSSGSRTDTQYF	TGCAGCAGTTCGGGGTCGCGGACAGATACGCAGTATTTT
TRBD1	TRBV30	NA	TRBJ2-7	CAWSGQGVLYYEQYF	TGTGCCTGGAGTGGGCAGGGGGTCTTATACTACGAGCAGTACTTC
NA	TRBV20-1	NA	TRBJ1-5	CSASTRGGRDQPQHF	TGCAGTGCTAGCACTAGGGGGGGGAGGGACCAGCCCCAGCATTTT
TRBD2	TRBV7-3	NA	TRBJ2-1	CASSSHRGGRNNEQFF	TGTGCCAGCAGCTCCCACCGGGGGGGGAGAAACAATGAGCAGTTCTTC
NA	TRBV14	NA	TRBJ2-5	CASSQYQRQETQYF	TGTGCCAGCAGCCAATATCAGCGGCAAGAGACCCAGTACTTC
NA	TRBV20-1	NA	TRBJ2-5	CSARVRGGSWETQYF	TGCAGTGCTCGTGTAAGAGGGGGGTCATGGGAGACCCAGTACTTC
NA	TRBV20-1	NA	TRBJ2-5	CSAEGSAETQYF	TGCAGTGCCGAGGGATCCGCAGAGACCCAGTACTTC
NA	TRBV7-2	NA	TRBJ2-1	CASSLARAGYNEQFF	TGTGCCAGCAGCTTAGCACGGGCAGGGTACAATGAGCAGTTCTTC
NA	TRBV15	NA	TRBJ2-5	CATSRVQGWMETQYF	TGTGCCACCAGCAGAGTACAGGGATGGATGGAGACCCAGTACTTC
TRBD1	TRBV2	NA	TRBJ2-2	CASNTGGVMGTGELFF	TGTGCCAGCAATACAGGGGGCGTCATGGGCACCGGGGAGCTGTTTTTT
NA	TRBV18	NA	TRBJ1-1	CASSPGRPAFF	TGTGCCAGCTCACCAGGCAGGCCAGCTTTCTTT
NA	TRBV9	NA	TRBJ1-3	CASSSGGGPNTIYF	TGTGCCAGCAGCTCCGGAGGGGGTCCCAACACCATATATTTT
NA	TRBV3-1	NA	TRBJ1-2	CASSQAQANYGYTF	TGTGCCAGCAGCCAAGCACAGGCGAACTATGGCTACACCTTC
NA	TRBV7-9	NA	TRBJ1-2	CASSATQGNYGYTF	TGTGCCAGCAGCGCCACACAGGGAAACTATGGCTACACCTTC
NA	TRBV7-9	once	TRBJ2-2	CASRPRGPNTGELFF	TGTGCCAGCAGACCGCGGGGGCCAAACACCGGGGAGCTGTTTTTT
TRBD2	TRBV7-2	NA	TRBJ2-3	CASSRGTSVTQYF	TGTGCCAGCAGCCGCGGGACTAGCGTTACGCAGTATTTT
NA	TRBV11-2	NA	TRBJ1-6	CASSPSSYNSPLHF	TGTGCCAGCAGCCCCAGCTCCTATAATTCACCCCTCCACTTT
TRBD1	TRBV5-6	once	TRBJ2-1	CASSEQGGIPHNEQFF	TGTGCCAGCAGCGAACAGGGGGGAATACCGCACAATGAGCAGTTCTTC
TRBD1	TRBV3-1	NA	TRBJ1-6	CASSQGPGQNDNSPLHF	TGTGCCAGCAGCCAAGGGCCGGGACAGAACGATAATTCACCCCTCCACTTT
TRBD1	TRBV13	NA	TRBJ2-7	CASSLGRTGNYEQYF	TGTGCCAGCAGCTTAGGCCGGACAGGAAATTACGAGCAGTACTTC
TRBD1	TRBV5-1	NA	TRBJ2-1	CASSLGRQGVGGNEQFF	TGCGCCAGCAGCTTGGGACGACAGGGGGTAGGAGGGAATGAGCAGTTCTTC
NA	TRBV29-1	once	TRBJ1-4	CSVRTATNEKLFF	TGCAGCGTGAGGACGGCCACTAATGAAAAACTGTTTTTT
NA	TRBV12-3/TRBV12-4	NA	TRBJ1-1	CASTGEATEAFF	TGTGCCAGCACTGGGGAGGCCACTGAAGCTTTCTTT
TRBD2	TRBV3-1	NA	TRBJ2-3	CASSPSGGPDTQYF	TGTGCCAGCAGCCCTAGCGGGGGCCCCGATACGCAGTATTTT
NA	TRBV7-2	NA	TRBJ2-3	CASSLERADTQYF	TGTGCCAGCAGCTTAGAACGGGCAGATACGCAGTATTTT